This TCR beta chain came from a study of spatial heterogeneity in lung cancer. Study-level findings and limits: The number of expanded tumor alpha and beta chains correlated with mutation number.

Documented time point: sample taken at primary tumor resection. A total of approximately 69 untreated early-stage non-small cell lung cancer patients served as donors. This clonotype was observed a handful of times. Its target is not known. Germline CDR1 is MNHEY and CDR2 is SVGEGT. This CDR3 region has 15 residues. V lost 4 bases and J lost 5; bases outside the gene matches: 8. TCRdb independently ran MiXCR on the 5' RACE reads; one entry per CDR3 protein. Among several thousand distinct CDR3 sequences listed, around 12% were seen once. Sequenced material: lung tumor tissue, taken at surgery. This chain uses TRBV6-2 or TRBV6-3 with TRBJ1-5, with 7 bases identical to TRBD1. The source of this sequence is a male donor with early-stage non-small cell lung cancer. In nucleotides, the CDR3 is TGTGCCAGCAGTTTCCCGGGACAGACTTATCAGCCCCAGCATTTT. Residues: CASSFPGQTYQPQHF.